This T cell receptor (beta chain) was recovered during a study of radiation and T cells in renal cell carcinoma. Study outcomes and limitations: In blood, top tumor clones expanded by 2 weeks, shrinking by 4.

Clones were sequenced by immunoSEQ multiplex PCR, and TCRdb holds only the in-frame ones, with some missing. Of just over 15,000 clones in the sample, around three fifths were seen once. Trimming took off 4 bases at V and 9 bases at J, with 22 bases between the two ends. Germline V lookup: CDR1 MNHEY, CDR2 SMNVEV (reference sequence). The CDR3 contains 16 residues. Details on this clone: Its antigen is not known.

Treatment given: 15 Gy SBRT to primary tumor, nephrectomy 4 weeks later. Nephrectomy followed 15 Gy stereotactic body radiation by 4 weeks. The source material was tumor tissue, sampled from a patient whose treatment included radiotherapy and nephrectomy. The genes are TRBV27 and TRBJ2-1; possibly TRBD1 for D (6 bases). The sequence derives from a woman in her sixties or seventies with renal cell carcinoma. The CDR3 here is CASSSTGTRWRSEQFF. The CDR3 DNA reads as TGTGCCAGCAGTTCCACAGGGACCCGCTGGCGGTCTGAGCAGTTCTTC.